Sequencing of this T cell receptor beta chain was carried out in a study of beta chain features in type 1 diabetes. Of the isolated RNA, all was reverse transcribed, and so the sequenced material was expressed TCRB transcripts. Method: immunoSEQ multiplex PCR; TCRdb's copy keeps in-frame clones and lacks some. The sample yields about 640,000 clones, about an eighth seen once. Overall study results and limits: Among patients, naive, central memory and Treg TCRB repertoires appeared more similar than among healthy donors. Among all four CD4+ subsets, Type 1 diabetes patients had TCRB CDR3s that were moderately but significantly shorter.

With regard to this clone: Antigen unknown.

Sample: naive CD4+ T cells from blood. The receptor comes from a man aged 25 to 45 with type 1 diabetes.

CDR3 in DNA: TGCGCCAGCAGCTTCGGACTAGTTGCAGATACGCAGTATTTT. This encodes CASSFGLVADTQYF. This sequence joins TRBV5-1 and TRBJ2-3, with 7 bases lining up with TRBD2. Trimming cost V 2 bases and J 4 bases; bases outside gene matches: 4. Germline-derived CDR1 and CDR2 are SGHRS and YFSETQ. This CDR3 is built from 14 residues. Full variable domain (outside the CDR3, taken from reference TRBV5-1 and TRBJ2-3): KAGVTQTPRYLIKTRGQQVTLSCSPISGHRSVSWYQQTPGQGLQFLFEYFSETQRNKGNFPGRFSGRQFSNSRSEMNVSTLELGDSALYLCASSFGLVADTQYFGPGTRLTVL.